This T cell receptor (beta chain) was found in a study of OX40 agonist ivuxolimab in advanced cancers. Regarding the study as a whole: With doses of 0.1-3.0 mg/kg, partial responders showed among the lowest clonal expansion. Low normalized T-cell clonal expansion was also seen in some nonresponders. Clones of CD4+ and CD8+ blood T cells grew by week 6 at doses of 0.1 to 3.0 mg/kg.

Germline V gene lookup returns CDR1 SEHNR and CDR2 FQNEAQ (reference sequence). The V and J ends lost 5 bases and 7 bases, in that order; junction bases with no gene match: 5. The CDR3 consists of 14 residues. This clone was recorded a few times. Its antigen is unknown. Repertoires were generated with immunoSEQ multiplex PCR, while TCRdb's copy carries only in-frame clones and drops some. The table includes some 32,000 clones, about four fifths detected once. V is TRBV7-9 and J is TRBJ2-1, with TRBD2 matching over 10 bases. Sequenced material: CD4+ or CD8+ T cells sorted from blood, taken in a trial of the OX40 agonist ivuxolimab. The TCR originated in an adult with an advanced solid tumor such as melanoma, head and neck, liver or kidney cancer. CDR3 protein: CASSPPSGRNEQFF. The DNA of the CDR3 is TGTGCCAGCAGCCCTCCTAGCGGGAGAAATGAGCAGTTCTTC.